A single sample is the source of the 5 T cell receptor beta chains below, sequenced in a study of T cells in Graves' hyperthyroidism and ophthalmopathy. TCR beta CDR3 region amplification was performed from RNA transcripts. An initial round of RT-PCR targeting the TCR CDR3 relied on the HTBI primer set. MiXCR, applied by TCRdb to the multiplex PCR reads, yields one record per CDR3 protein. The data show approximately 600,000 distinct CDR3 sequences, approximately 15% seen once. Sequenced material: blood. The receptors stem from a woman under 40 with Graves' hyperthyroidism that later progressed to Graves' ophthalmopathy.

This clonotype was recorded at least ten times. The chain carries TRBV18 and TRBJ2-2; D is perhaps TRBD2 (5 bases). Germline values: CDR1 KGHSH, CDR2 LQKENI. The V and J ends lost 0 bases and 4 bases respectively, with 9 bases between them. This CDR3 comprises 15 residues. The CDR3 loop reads CASSPPVRGTGELFF. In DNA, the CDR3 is TGTGCCAGCTCACCACCGGTTCGGGGCACCGGGGAGCTGTTTTTT.

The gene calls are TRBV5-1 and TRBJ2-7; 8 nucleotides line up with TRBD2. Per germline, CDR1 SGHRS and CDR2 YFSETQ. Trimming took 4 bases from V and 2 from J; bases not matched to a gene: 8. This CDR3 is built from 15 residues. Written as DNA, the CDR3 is TGCGCCAGCAGCCCCCGAATAGCGGGGCCCTACGAGCAGTACTTC. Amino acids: CASSPRIAGPYEQYF.

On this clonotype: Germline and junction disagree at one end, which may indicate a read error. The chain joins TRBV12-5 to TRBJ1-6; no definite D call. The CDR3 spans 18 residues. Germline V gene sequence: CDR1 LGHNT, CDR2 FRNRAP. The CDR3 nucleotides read TGTGCTAGTGGTTTAATTTCGGTCCGAGTCCTCTATAGTTCACCCCTCCACTTT. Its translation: CASGLISVRVLYSSPLHF.

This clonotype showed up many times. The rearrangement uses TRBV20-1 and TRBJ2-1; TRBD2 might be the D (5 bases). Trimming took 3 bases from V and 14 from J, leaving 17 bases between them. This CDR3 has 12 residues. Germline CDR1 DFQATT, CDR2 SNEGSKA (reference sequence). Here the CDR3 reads CSASMGGGGEFF. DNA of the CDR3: TGCAGTGCTAGCATGGGCGGAGGTGGGGAGTTCTTC.

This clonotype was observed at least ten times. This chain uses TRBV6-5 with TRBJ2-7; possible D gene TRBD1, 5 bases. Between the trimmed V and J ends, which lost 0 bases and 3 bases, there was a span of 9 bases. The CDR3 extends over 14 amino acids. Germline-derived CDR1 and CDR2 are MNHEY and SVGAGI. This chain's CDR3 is CASSYSEGDYEQYF. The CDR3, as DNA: TGTGCCAGCAGTTACTCGGAAGGGGACTACGAGCAGTACTTC.